The 2 T cell receptor beta chains below come from one sample, sequenced in a study of vaccination effects on CD4 cells after COVID-19. The repertoire was sequenced with immunoSEQ multiplex PCR; TCRdb's copy has only in-frame clones and lacks some. Among just over 30,000 clones listed, roughly 63% were seen once. After expansion with viral peptide pools in the ViraFEST assay, antigen-specific CD4+ T cells were sequenced. Cultured cells yielded isolated CD4+ T cells after around 9 days. No antigen is known for these receptors. The starting material was CD4+ T cells from PBMCs cultured with HCoV-229E spike peptides, obtained before COVID-19 vaccination. The receptors derive from a human donor who received a COVID-19 vaccine.

The genes are TRBV6-5 and TRBJ2-7; perhaps TRBD1 as D (6 bases). CDR3 length equals 11 residues. The germline V gene encodes CDR1 MNHEY and CDR2 SVGAGI. V lost 7 bases and J 6 bases, leaving 10 bases between the germline ends. CDR3 bases: TGTGCCAGCACTTGGACAGCCGAGCAGTACTTC. It is translated as CASTWTAEQYF.

This clone has only a few counts. The chain recombines TRBV5-1 with TRBJ2-3, with 9 positions matching TRBD1. CDR1 SGHRS and CDR2 YFSETQ come from the germline V gene. CDR3 length: 17 amino acids. The ends lost 1 base at V and 2 bases at J; junction bases unmatched: 8. The CDR3 sequence: CASSLLGQGRTTDTQYF. CDR3 DNA sequence: TGCGCCAGCAGCTTGTTGGGACAGGGACGAACCACAGATACGCAGTATTTT. Based on the CDR3 plus reference TRBV5-1 and TRBJ2-3, the full variable domain is KAGVTQTPRYLIKTRGQQVTLSCSPISGHRSVSWYQQTPGQGLQFLFEYFSETQRNKGNFPGRFSGRQFSNSRSEMNVSTLELGDSALYLCASSLLGQGRTTDTQYFGPGTRLTVL.